The 27 T cell receptor beta chains below come from one sample, sequenced in a study of a mutant IDH1 vaccine in newly diagnosed glioma. The protocol was immunoSEQ multiplex PCR, while the TCRdb copy is restricted to in-frame clones and leaves out a portion. The data contain tens of thousands of clones, approximately 81% of them seen just once; the ten biggest clones take up 3% to 4%. Time point in this sample: week 5, during vaccination. The vaccine gave 300 ug of a 20-mer mutant IDH1 peptide subcutaneously per dose. The antigens for these receptors are not known. The input for sequencing was PBMCs, taken from a glioma patient whose treatment included an IDH1 peptide vaccine. These receptors all come from a man aged 25-45 years with glioma.

This chain joins TRBV19 and TRBJ2-2, with D unclear. Germline V lookup: CDR1 LNHDA, CDR2 SQIVND (reference sequence). V lost 2 bases, J lost 0 bases, and 19 bases lay in between. The CDR3 sequence is 19 residues long. The CDR3 DNA is TGTGCCAGTAGTATATCGAGAGGACGAAGGTACGCGAACACCGGGGAGCTGTTTTTT. Its translation is CASSISRGRRYANTGELFF.

This chain links TRBV28 with TRBJ1-6; D might be TRBD1 (5 bases). The CDR3 covers 16 residues. V was trimmed by 2 bases and J by 7 bases, leaving 15 bases between them. Germline V gives CDR1 MDHEN, CDR2 SYDVKM. CDR3 sequence: CASSLEGKGRNSPLHF. CDR3 DNA sequence: TGTGCCAGCAGTTTAGAGGGGAAGGGGAGAAATTCACCCCTCCACTTT.

The genes are TRBV7-2 and TRBJ2-2, with TRBD2 matching over 8 bases. V lost 7 bases to trimming and J lost 3 bases; unmatched junction nucleotides: 7. The CDR3 length is 15 residues. From germline, CDR1 is SGHTA and CDR2 FQGNSA. CDR3 amino acids: CASTRAGGHTGELFF. The CDR3 DNA follows: TGTGCCAGCACCCGCGCGGGGGGTCACACCGGGGAGCTGTTTTTT. Supplemented by reference TRBV7-2 and TRBJ2-2, the full variable domain reads GAGVSQSPSNKVTEKGKDVELRCDPISGHTALYWYRQSLGQGLEFLIYFQGNSAPDKSGLPSDRFSAERTGGSVSTLTIQRTQQEDSAVYLCASTRAGGHTGELFFGEGSRLTVL.

The chain employs TRBV5-1 and TRBJ2-5; D is perhaps TRBD1 (5 bases). In germline, CDR1 is SGHRS, CDR2 YFSETQ. The CDR3 extends over 14 amino acids. The V and J ends lost 0 bases and 1 base respectively, with 7 bases between them. The CDR3 nucleotides are TGCGCCAGCAGCTTGGGACAGTCCCAAGAGACCCAGTACTTC. Translation gives CASSLGQSQETQYF.

The sample holds a few counts of this clone. CDR3 in amino acids: CASSDTGPGGEAFF. CDR3 coding DNA: TGTGCCAGCAGCGATACAGGGCCTGGAGGTGAAGCTTTCTTT. The chain is built from TRBV5-6 and TRBJ1-1, with D perhaps TRBD1 (6 bases). Per the germline V gene, CDR1 is SGHDT and CDR2 is YYEEEE. The length of the CDR3 is 14 residues. V lost 4 bases and J 7 bases, leaving 17 bases between the germline ends. Together with reference TRBV5-6 and TRBJ1-1, the CDR3 gives the full variable domain: DAGVTQSPTHLIKTRGQQVTLRCSPKSGHDTVSWYQQALGQGPQFIFQYYEEEERQRGNFPDRFSGHQFPNYSSELNVNALLLGDSALYLCASSDTGPGGEAFFGQGTRLTVV.

V is TRBV13 and J is TRBJ1-4; 8 nucleotides agree with TRBD1. Germline-derived CDR1 and CDR2 are PRHDT and FYEKMQ (reference sequence). The V segment lost 5 bases and the J segment 3 bases; nucleotides outside the gene matches: 5. The CDR3 is made up of 15 amino acids. The CDR3 DNA sequence: TGTGCCAGCAGCCCGGGACAGGCAGCTAATGAAAAACTGTTTTTT. As protein: CASSPGQAANEKLFF.

The chain carries TRBV5-1 and TRBJ2-2, with D unclear. Germline V gene lookup returns CDR1 SGHRS and CDR2 YFSETQ. V lost 4 bases and J lost 0, with 4 bases in between. This CDR3 is built from 13 residues. CDR3: CASSTTNTGELFF. The CDR3 DNA reads as TGCGCCAGCAGCACAACGAACACCGGGGAGCTGTTTTTT. Variable domain in full (rest from reference TRBV5-1 and TRBJ2-2): KAGVTQTPRYLIKTRGQQVTLSCSPISGHRSVSWYQQTPGQGLQFLFEYFSETQRNKGNFPGRFSGRQFSNSRSEMNVSTLELGDSALYLCASSTTNTGELFFGEGSRLTVL.

The rearrangement uses TRBV18 and TRBJ1-6; no definite D call. The CDR3 consists of 14 residues. CDR1 is KGHSH, CDR2 LQKENI, per germline. V shed 6 bases and J shed 7 bases, with 13 bases lying between them. Here the CDR3 reads CASSSLGENSPLHF. For the CDR3, the DNA is TGTGCCAGCTCCTCCCTGGGTGAGAATTCACCCCTCCACTTT.

This clone has only one observation. V gene TRBV5-1 combines with J gene TRBJ1-3; D unclear. The V gene's germline CDR1 is SGHRS and CDR2 YFSETQ. CDR3 length: 13 residues. The germline V and J ends were trimmed by 5 bases and 0 bases, with 6 bases remaining between them. DNA of the CDR3: TGCGCCAGCAGGGGAAGCTCTGGAAACACCATATATTTT. Its translation: CASRGSSGNTIYF.

CDR3 loop: CASSLARAGGSYNEQFF. CDR3 bases: TGTGCCAGCAGCTTAGCTCGAGCGGGGGGCTCCTACAATGAGCAGTTCTTC. The chain couples TRBV7-9 to TRBJ2-1; 9 bases are a match to TRBD2. Unmatched junction bases numbered 3, after V lost 0 bases and J lost 0 bases. This CDR3 is 17 amino acids long. The V gene's germline CDR1 is SEHNR and CDR2 FQNEAQ (reference sequence). The entire variable domain, with the rest obtained from reference TRBV7-9 and TRBJ2-1, is as follows: DTGVSQNPRHKITKRGQNVTFRCDPISEHNRLYWYRQTLGQGPEFLTYFQNEAQLEKSRLLSDRFSAERPKGSFSTLEIQRTEQGDSAMYLCASSLARAGGSYNEQFFGPGTRLTVL.

V is TRBV5-1 and J is TRBJ1-1; D is ambiguous. Looked up from germline, CDR1 is SGHRS and CDR2 is YFSETQ. CDR3 length equals 18 residues. The V end lost 4 bases, the J end lost 4 bases, and 26 bases lay between the germline ends. The DNA for the CDR3 is TGCGCCAGCAGCCCCCGGTCCCTCCAAGCAATTCTAGGCACTGAAGCTTTCTTT. This gives the protein CASSPRSLQAILGTEAFF.

The chain links TRBV2 to TRBJ1-3; unclear D gene. Trimming cost V 4 bases and J 1 base, with 11 bases left between them. Per the germline V gene, CDR1 is SNHLY and CDR2 is FYNNEI. The CDR3 consists of 15 residues. CDR3 amino acids: CASSGLGSSGNTIYF. The CDR3 DNA follows: TGTGCCAGCAGTGGTTTGGGTTCGTCTGGAAACACCATATATTTT.

This clone was detected only once. This chain connects TRBV5-8 to TRBJ2-5; TRBD1 agrees at 9 bases. V gave up 4 bases and J gave up 5 bases; unmatched junction bases: 3. Per germline, CDR1 SGHTS and CDR2 YDEGEE. The CDR3 runs to 13 residues. CDR3 region: CASSRDRAETQYF. CDR3 sequence (DNA): TGTGCCAGCAGCCGGGACAGGGCTGAGACCCAGTACTTC.

The chain employs TRBV4-2 and TRBJ2-1; 7 positions agree with TRBD2. With 0 bases clipped from V and 9 bases from J, the junction kept 14 bases outside the gene matches. Germline V gene lookup returns CDR1 LGHNA and CDR2 YNFKEQ. The CDR3 loop spans 17 amino acids. CDR3 coding DNA: TGTGCCAGCAGCCAAGATTTTGAGCGGGGCCGCCGAGGTGAGCAGTTCTTC. This sequence encodes CASSQDFERGRRGEQFF.

The gene calls are TRBV6-5 and TRBJ1-5; 7 nucleotides align to TRBD1. This CDR3 comprises 15 residues. Germline CDR1 reads MNHEY; CDR2 reads SVGAGI. J lost 2 bases, V lost 6 bases, and 7 bases had no gene match. The CDR3 is CASRRQGWGNQPQHF. DNA of the CDR3: TGTGCCAGCAGACGACAGGGTTGGGGCAATCAGCCCCAGCATTTT.

The V gene is TRBV19, the J gene TRBJ1-2, with TRBD1 matching 9 bases. The length of the CDR3 is 16 residues. Germline trimming cut 3 bases from V and 2 bases from J; bases unmatched to any gene: 7. Germline-derived CDR1 and CDR2 are LNHDA and SQIVND (reference sequence). DNA for the CDR3: TGTGCCAGTAGTATTGAACAGGGGGCCTCAAACTATGGCTACACCTTC. It is translated as CASSIEQGASNYGYTF.

The rearrangement joins TRBV6-1 to TRBJ1-5; 11 positions match TRBD1. After removal of 1 base from V and 6 bases from J, the junction contained 2 bases not matched to a gene. The CDR3 totals 15 residues. CDR1 is MNHNS and CDR2 is SASEGT in the germline V gene. The CDR3 sequence: CASSEEGQGGQPQHF. The DNA for the CDR3 is TGTGCCAGCAGTGAAGAGGGACAGGGGGGTCAGCCCCAGCATTTT.

V gene TRBV2 combines with J gene TRBJ1-5, with 10 bases aligning to TRBD1. V was clipped by 1 base and J by 4 bases; unmatched bases: 7. CDR3 length: 17 amino acids. Germline CDR1 SNHLY, CDR2 FYNNEI. The CDR3 DNA reads TGTGCCAGCAGTGAAGTCACCTCGGGACAGGGGAATCAGCCCCAGCATTTT. Its translation is CASSEVTSGQGNQPQHF.

This clone appeared once. The chain uses TRBV28 and TRBJ1-6, with D unresolved. Trimming cost V 7 bases and J 7 bases, with 8 bases left between them. Germline loops: CDR1 MDHEN, CDR2 SYDVKM. The CDR3 is 12 residues long. The CDR3 DNA reads TGTGCCAGCACCAATCCCAATTCACCCCTCCACTTT. Translation gives CASTNPNSPLHF.

The chain has TRBV18 and TRBJ2-5; TRBD1 aligns across 10 bases. The junction had 8 bases not matched to a gene; V was cut back by 6 bases and J by 4 bases. Germline loops: CDR1 KGHSH, CDR2 LQKENI. This CDR3 comprises 15 residues. The CDR3 reads CASSRQGARGETQYF. The CDR3 DNA reads TGTGCCAGCTCCCGACAGGGGGCGAGAGGAGAGACCCAGTACTTC.

This chain connects TRBV2 to TRBJ1-5, with a tentative D call TRBD1 (6 bases). This CDR3 contains 18 residues. Between the trimmed V and J ends, which lost 3 bases and 2 bases, there was a span of 20 bases. The germline CDR1 and CDR2 sequences are SNHLY and FYNNEI. As DNA, the CDR3 is TGTGCCAGCAGTGACCGGGGGGGGCTCCTTTTACGCAATCAGCCCCAGCATTTT. Its protein product is CASSDRGGLLLRNQPQHF.

This clone was detected only once. The chain combines TRBV30 with TRBJ1-1; D possibly corresponds to TRBD1 (5 bases). V lost 4 bases and J 1 base, leaving 13 bases between the germline ends. Germline V gene data show CDR1 as GTSNPN and CDR2 as SVGIG (reference sequence). The CDR3 length is 14 residues. The CDR3 sequence: CAWKQDPRNTEAFF. The CDR3, as DNA: TGTGCCTGGAAACAGGACCCGAGGAACACTGAAGCTTTCTTT.

V and J are TRBV30 and TRBJ2-2; TRBD1 agrees at 9 bases. The ends lost 7 bases at V and 1 base at J; junction bases unmatched: 7. The CDR3 length is 15 residues. Germline V CDR1 and CDR2: GTSNPN, SVGIG (reference sequence). CDR3 DNA: TGTGCCTACCTTAGACAGGGGGTGAACACCGGGGAGCTGTTTTTT. It encodes CAYLRQGVNTGELFF. Filled out from reference TRBV30 and TRBJ2-2, the complete variable domain reads SQTIHQWPATLVQPVGSPLSLECTVEGTSNPNLYWYRQAAGRGLQLLFYSVGIGQISSEVPQNLSASRPQDRQFILSSKKLLLSDSGFYLCAYLRQGVNTGELFFGEGSRLTVL.

The J gene is TRBJ1-6, the V gene TRBV27; D ambiguous. CDR1 is MNHEY, CDR2 SMNVEV, per germline (reference sequence). This CDR3 comprises 15 residues. Trimming cost V 4 bases and J 6 bases, with 13 bases left between them. DNA for the CDR3: TGTGCCAGCAGTTCCCGGCATTTTGTTAATTCACCCCTCCACTTT. Translation: CASSSRHFVNSPLHF.

The rearrangement uses TRBV13 and TRBJ2-5; possibly TRBD1 for D (6 bases). Trimming took 4 bases from V and 4 from J, leaving 13 bases between them. Germline loops: CDR1 PRHDT, CDR2 FYEKMQ (reference sequence). The CDR3 is made up of 14 amino acids. The CDR3 DNA is TGTGCCAGCAGCTCGTCGTCAGGGGTAGAGACCCAGTACTTC. This codes for CASSSSSGVETQYF. Drawing the rest from reference TRBV13 and TRBJ2-5, the complete variable domain is AAGVIQSPRHLIKEKRETATLKCYPIPRHDTVYWYQQGPGQDPQFLISFYEKMQSDKGSIPDRFSAQQFSDYHSELNMSSLELGDSALYFCASSSSSGVETQYFGPGTRLLVL.

The chain carries TRBV6-4 and TRBJ2-3; D is possibly TRBD1 or TRBD2 (7 bases each). Trimming shortened V by 2 bases and J by 1 base, and 13 bases separated the two germline ends. Germline V gene data show CDR1 as MRHNA and CDR2 as SNTAGT. This CDR3 is built from 16 residues. The CDR3 DNA reads as TGTGCCAGCAGTGACGCAGGGGGGGGTGGCACAGATACGCAGTATTTT. It encodes CASSDAGGGGTDTQYF.

The rearrangement uses TRBV4-2 and TRBJ1-2; weak D call: TRBD1 (5 bases). Trimming removed 0 bases at V and 2 bases at J, with 10 bases between. This CDR3 has 15 residues. Germline V gene data show CDR1 as LGHNA and CDR2 as YNFKEQ. CDR3 in DNA: TGTGCCAGCAGCCAAGAGGGACTTGCAAACTATGGCTACACCTTC. This codes for CASSQEGLANYGYTF.